What follows are 18 T cell receptor beta chains derived from one specimen sequenced in a study of sequential checkpoint blockade in melanoma. The protocol was immunoSEQ multiplex PCR, while the TCRdb copy is restricted to in-frame clones and leaves out a portion. The sample includes about 20,000 clones, around four fifths of them seen just once. Treatment defined: randomized to nivolumab then ipilimumab (arm A) or the reverse (arm B). Specimen: CD8+ T cells sorted from blood (inferred from file names), collected from a patient given nivolumab and ipilimumab in sequence. The receptor source for this set is a human donor with melanoma.

The gene calls are TRBV28 and TRBJ1-5, with 7 positions matching TRBD1. J lost 0 bases, V lost 5 bases, and 7 bases had no gene match. In germline, CDR1 is MDHEN, CDR2 SYDVKM. The CDR3 spans 16 residues. In DNA, the CDR3 is TGTGCCAGCAGTACCGACAGGGAGTATAGCAATCAGCCCCAGCATTTT. Its translation is CASSTDREYSNQPQHF. Combining the CDR3 with reference TRBV28 and TRBJ1-5 gives the whole variable domain DVKVTQSSRYLVKRTGEKVFLECVQDMDHENMFWYRQDPGLGLRLIYFSYDVKMKEKGDIPEGYSVSREKKERFSLILESASTNQTSMYLCASSTDREYSNQPQHFGDGTRLSIL.

The chain couples TRBV6-1 to TRBJ2-5; D remains unclear. The CDR3 contains 11 residues. Germline CDR1 is MNHNS and CDR2 is SASEGT. The V end was cut by 8 bases, the J end by 5 bases, with 9 bases between. CDR3 sequence (DNA): TGTGCCAGCTGGTACTGGGAGACCCAGTACTTC. The encoded protein is CASWYWETQYF.

This clone was picked up a small number of times. V usage is TRBV5-6 and J usage is TRBJ2-2, with unresolved D. The CDR3 is made up of 16 amino acids. Germline lookup yields CDR1 SGHDT and CDR2 YYEEEE. V was trimmed by 2 bases and J by 2 bases, leaving 13 bases between them. CDR3 in DNA: TGTGCCAGCAGCTTAGAGGTAGCTTTAAACACCGGGGAGCTGTTTTTT. Amino acids: CASSLEVALNTGELFF.

The chain uses TRBV6-5 and TRBJ2-5; 10 nucleotides line up with TRBD1. The CDR3 is 14 amino acids. V shed 6 bases and J 5 bases; nucleotides not matched to a gene: 6. Germline V gene lookup returns CDR1 MNHEY and CDR2 SVGAGI. CDR3 region: CASRGQGRWETQYF. The CDR3 DNA reads TGTGCCAGCAGGGGACAGGGGCGTTGGGAGACCCAGTACTTC.

The gene calls are TRBV2 and TRBJ1-2, with 9 nucleotides matching TRBD1. Germline V gene lookup returns CDR1 SNHLY and CDR2 FYNNEI. Trimming cost V 2 bases and J 6 bases; bases outside gene matches: 4. There are 14 residues in the CDR3. In DNA form, the CDR3 reads TGTGCCAGCAGTGAACCCCGGGACAGGGATGGCTACACCTTC. Protein: CASSEPRDRDGYTF.

This rearrangement joins TRBV28 to TRBJ2-1; 7 nucleotides match TRBD1. This CDR3 has 17 amino acids. The V segment lost 5 bases and the J segment 7 bases; nucleotides outside the gene matches: 17. The germline V gene has CDR1 MDHEN and CDR2 SYDVKM. The CDR3 nucleotides are TGTGCCAGCAGTACACGGGTTGCAGGGGGTGGGAGTAATGAGCAGTTCTTC. Its protein is CASSTRVAGGGSNEQFF. Supplemented by reference TRBV28 and TRBJ2-1, the full variable domain reads DVKVTQSSRYLVKRTGEKVFLECVQDMDHENMFWYRQDPGLGLRLIYFSYDVKMKEKGDIPEGYSVSREKKERFSLILESASTNQTSMYLCASSTRVAGGGSNEQFFGPGTRLTVL.

The chain couples TRBV4-1 to TRBJ2-5; 7 nucleotides align to TRBD1. Germline values: CDR1 MGHRA, CDR2 YSYEKL. Losses at the gene ends were 1 base for V and 4 bases for J; bases not matched to a gene: 6. The CDR3 is 15 amino acids. This chain's CDR3 is CASSQGNRGGETQYF. For the CDR3, the DNA is TGCGCCAGCAGCCAAGGTAACAGGGGCGGAGAGACCCAGTACTTC.

The V call is TRBV19, the J call TRBJ2-1; D call uncertain. The CDR3 sequence is 13 residues long. CDR1 and CDR2 from the germline V gene are LNHDA and SQIVND (reference sequence). V lost 1 base and J lost 9, with 10 bases in between. The CDR3 reads CASSIALYSEQFF. The CDR3 DNA is TGTGCCAGTAGTATAGCCCTCTATAGTGAGCAGTTCTTC.

This rearrangement joins TRBV28 to TRBJ1-2, with 8 bases identical to TRBD1. There are 14 residues in the CDR3. From germline, CDR1 is MDHEN and CDR2 SYDVKM. The junction had 11 bases not matched to a gene; V was cut back by 8 bases and J by 6 bases. DNA of the CDR3: TGTGCCAGCTCCCGACAGGGGTATACCAATGGCTACACCTTC. Translating gives CASSRQGYTNGYTF.

This chain connects TRBV7-6 to TRBJ1-1; 10 bases align to TRBD1. CDR3 size: 14 residues. The V gene end was trimmed by 6 bases and the J gene end by 6 bases; junction bases not matched to a gene: 7. CDR1 SGHVS and CDR2 FNYEAQ come from the germline V gene. CDR3 sequence reads: CASSPGTGVAEAFF. The DNA for the CDR3 is TGTGCCAGCAGTCCCGGGACAGGGGTTGCTGAAGCTTTCTTT.

The rearrangement links TRBV7-9 to TRBJ2-1; no clear D. CDR1 SEHNR and CDR2 FQNEAQ come from the germline V gene (reference sequence). This CDR3 has 11 amino acids. V lost 1 base and J lost 8, with 3 bases in between. CDR3 sequence: CASSLDYEQFF. CDR3 in DNA: TGTGCCAGCAGCTTAGACTATGAGCAGTTCTTC.

This clone showed up just once. J is TRBJ1-5 and V is TRBV2; maybe TRBD1 (6 bases). V was pared by 7 bases and J by 2 bases, with 15 bases between. CDR3 length: 15 amino acids. Per germline, CDR1 SNHLY and CDR2 FYNNEI. The CDR3 loop is CASTFETGGNQPQHF. DNA of the CDR3: TGTGCCAGCACCTTCGAGACAGGCGGCAATCAGCCCCAGCATTTT.

In its sample, this clone was seen once. This chain uses TRBV28 with TRBJ2-3; no definite D call. The CDR3 is made up of 15 amino acids. CDR1 and CDR2 (germline): MDHEN, SYDVKM. V was pared by 1 base and J by 0 bases, with 8 bases between. Here the CDR3 DNA reads TGTGCCAGCAGTTTATCCGACACTAGCACAGATACGCAGTATTTT. The encoded protein is CASSLSDTSTDTQYF.

The rearrangement uses TRBV7-3 and TRBJ2-1; a possible D gene is TRBD1 (6 bases). The CDR3 is 17 amino acids. Trimming left V 5 bases short and J 10 bases short, with 27 bases between. Germline CDR1 is SGHTA and CDR2 is FQGTGA. CDR3 residues: CASSPHTGQARGTEQFF. The CDR3 DNA reads TGTGCCAGCAGCCCCCACACAGGGCAGGCAAGGGGAACAGAGCAGTTCTTC.

The V and J genes are TRBV29-1 and TRBJ2-1, with TRBD2 identical over 11 bases. Germline CDR1 SQVTM, CDR2 ANQGSEA. This CDR3 has 14 amino acids. Trimming took 7 bases from V and 3 from J; bases not matched to a gene: 5. CDR3 amino acids: CSAEGLADYNEQFF. In DNA form, the CDR3 reads TGCAGCGCAGAGGGACTAGCGGACTACAATGAGCAGTTCTTC.

V and J are TRBV11-2 and TRBJ1-2; 7 positions match TRBD1. This CDR3 comprises 16 residues. In germline, CDR1 is SGHAT, CDR2 FQNNGV. The V and J ends lost 4 bases and 4 bases, in that order; junction bases with no gene match: 12. The CDR3 coding sequence is TGTGCCAGCAGCTCTTTACAGGGGATAATGAGCTATGGCTACACCTTC. This sequence encodes CASSSLQGIMSYGYTF. The entire variable domain, with the rest obtained from reference TRBV11-2 and TRBJ1-2, is as follows: EAGVAQSPRYKIIEKRQSVAFWCNPISGHATLYWYQQILGQGPKLLIQFQNNGVVDDSQLPKDRFSAERLKGVDSTLKIQPAKLEDSAVYLCASSSLQGIMSYGYTFGSGTRLTVV.

The chain links TRBV10-2 to TRBJ2-5; D is unclear. The V gene lost 0 bases and the J gene lost 0 bases, with 5 bases spanning the gap. The CDR3 loop spans 14 amino acids. CDR1 and CDR2 from the germline V gene are WSHSY and SAAADI. CDR3 DNA: TGCGCCAGCAGTGAGTCCAGGTACCAAGAGACCCAGTACTTC. Its protein product is CASSESRYQETQYF.

The V gene is TRBV20-1, the J gene TRBJ1-4, with 11 bases matching TRBD1. With 6 bases clipped from V and 12 bases from J, the junction kept 3 bases outside the gene matches. CDR3 length: 11 amino acids. Germline V gene sequence: CDR1 DFQATT, CDR2 SNEGSKA (reference sequence). The CDR3 nucleotides read TGCAGTGCCCCGGACAGGGGGCAACTGTTTTTT. Amino acid sequence: CSAPDRGQLFF.